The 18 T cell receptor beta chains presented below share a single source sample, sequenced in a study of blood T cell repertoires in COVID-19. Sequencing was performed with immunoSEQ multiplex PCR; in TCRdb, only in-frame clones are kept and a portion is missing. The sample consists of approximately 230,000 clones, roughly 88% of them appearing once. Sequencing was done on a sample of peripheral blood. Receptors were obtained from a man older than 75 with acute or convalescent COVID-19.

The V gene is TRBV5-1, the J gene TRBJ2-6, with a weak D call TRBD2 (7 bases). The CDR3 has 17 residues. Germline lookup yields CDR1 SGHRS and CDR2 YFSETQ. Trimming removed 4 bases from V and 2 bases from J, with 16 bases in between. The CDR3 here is CASSLNGGLAGANVLTF. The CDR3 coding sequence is TGCGCCAGCAGCCTGAACGGGGGGCTTGCTGGGGCCAACGTCCTGACTTTC.

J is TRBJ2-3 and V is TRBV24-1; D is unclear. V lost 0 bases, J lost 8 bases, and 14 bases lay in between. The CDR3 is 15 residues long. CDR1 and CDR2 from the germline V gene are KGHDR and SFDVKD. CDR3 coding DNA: TGTGCCACCAGTGATTTGGCAGATCTTTTTGGTACGCAGTATTTT. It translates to CATSDLADLFGTQYF.

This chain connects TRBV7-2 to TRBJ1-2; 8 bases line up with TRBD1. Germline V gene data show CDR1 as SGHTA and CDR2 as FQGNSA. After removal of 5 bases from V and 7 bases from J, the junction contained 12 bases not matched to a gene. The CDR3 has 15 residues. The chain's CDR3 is CASSPKPQGAGGYTF. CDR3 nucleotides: TGTGCCAGCAGCCCCAAACCCCAGGGGGCAGGTGGCTACACCTTC.

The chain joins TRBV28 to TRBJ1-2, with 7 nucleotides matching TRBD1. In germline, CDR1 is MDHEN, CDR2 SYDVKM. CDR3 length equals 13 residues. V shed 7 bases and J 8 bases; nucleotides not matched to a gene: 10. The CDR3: CASTLRQGWGYTF. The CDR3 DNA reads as TGTGCCAGCACCCTCCGACAGGGATGGGGCTACACCTTC.

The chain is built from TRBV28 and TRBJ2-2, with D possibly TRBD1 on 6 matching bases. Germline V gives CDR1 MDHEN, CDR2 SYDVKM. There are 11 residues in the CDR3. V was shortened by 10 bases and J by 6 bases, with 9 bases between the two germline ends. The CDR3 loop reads CATEGAGELFF. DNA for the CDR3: TGTGCCACCGAGGGGGCCGGGGAGCTGTTTTTT.

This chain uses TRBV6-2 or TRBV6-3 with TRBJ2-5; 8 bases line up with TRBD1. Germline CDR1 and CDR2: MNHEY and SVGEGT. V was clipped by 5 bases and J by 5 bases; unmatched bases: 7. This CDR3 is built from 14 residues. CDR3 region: CASSKGQVGETQYF. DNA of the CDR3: TGTGCCAGCAGTAAGGGACAGGTAGGGGAGACCCAGTACTTC.

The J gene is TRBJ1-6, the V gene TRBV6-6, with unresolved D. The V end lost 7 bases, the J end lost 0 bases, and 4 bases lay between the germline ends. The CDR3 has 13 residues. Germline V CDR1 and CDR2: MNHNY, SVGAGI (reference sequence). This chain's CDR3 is CASMSSYNSPLHF. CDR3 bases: TGTGCCAGCATGAGCTCCTATAATTCACCCCTCCACTTT.

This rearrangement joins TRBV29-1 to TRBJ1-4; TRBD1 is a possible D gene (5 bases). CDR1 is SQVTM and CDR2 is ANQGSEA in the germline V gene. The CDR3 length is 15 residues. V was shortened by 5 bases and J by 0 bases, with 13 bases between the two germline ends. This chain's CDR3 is CSVRDGRTTNEKLFF. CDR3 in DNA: TGCAGCGTTCGGGACGGGAGAACAACTAATGAAAAACTGTTTTTT.

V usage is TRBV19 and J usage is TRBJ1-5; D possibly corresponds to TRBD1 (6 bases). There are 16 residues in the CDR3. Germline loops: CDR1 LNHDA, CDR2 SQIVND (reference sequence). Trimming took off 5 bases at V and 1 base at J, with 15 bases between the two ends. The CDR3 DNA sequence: TGTGCCAGTAGTCCCACCACAGGGATCAGCAATCAGCCCCAGCATTTT. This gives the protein CASSPTTGISNQPQHF.

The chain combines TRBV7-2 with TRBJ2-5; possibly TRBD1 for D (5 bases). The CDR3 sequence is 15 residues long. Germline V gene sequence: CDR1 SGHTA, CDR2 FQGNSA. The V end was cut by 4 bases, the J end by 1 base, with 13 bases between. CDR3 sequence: CASSYSAGSQETQYF. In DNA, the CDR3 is TGTGCCAGCAGCTATTCGGCAGGGTCCCAAGAGACCCAGTACTTC.

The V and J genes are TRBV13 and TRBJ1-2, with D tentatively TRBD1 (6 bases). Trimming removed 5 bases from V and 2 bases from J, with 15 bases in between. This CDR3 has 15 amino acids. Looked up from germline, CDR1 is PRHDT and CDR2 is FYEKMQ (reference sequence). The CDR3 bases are TGTGCCAGCAGCCCCCCCGGGACACGGAACTATGGCTACACCTTC. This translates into CASSPPGTRNYGYTF.

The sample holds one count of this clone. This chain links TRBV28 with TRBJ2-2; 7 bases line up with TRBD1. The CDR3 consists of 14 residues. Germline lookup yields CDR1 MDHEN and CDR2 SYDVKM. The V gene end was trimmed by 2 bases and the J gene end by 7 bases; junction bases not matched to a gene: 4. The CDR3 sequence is CASSLGQENGELFF. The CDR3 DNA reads TGTGCCAGCAGTTTAGGACAGGAAAACGGGGAGCTGTTTTTT.

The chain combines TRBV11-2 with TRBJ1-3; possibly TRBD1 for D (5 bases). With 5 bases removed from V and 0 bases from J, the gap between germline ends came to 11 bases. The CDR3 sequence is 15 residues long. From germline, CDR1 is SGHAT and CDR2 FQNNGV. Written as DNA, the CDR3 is TGTGCCAGCAGCCTGGGACTCAACTCTGGAAACACCATATATTTT. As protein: CASSLGLNSGNTIYF.

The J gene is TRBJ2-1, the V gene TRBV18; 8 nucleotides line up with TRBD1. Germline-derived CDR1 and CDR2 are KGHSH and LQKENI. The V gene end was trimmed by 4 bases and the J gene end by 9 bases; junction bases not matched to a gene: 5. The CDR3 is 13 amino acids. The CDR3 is CASSLDRGSEQFF. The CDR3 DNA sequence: TGTGCCAGCTCACTCGACAGGGGAAGTGAGCAGTTCTTC.

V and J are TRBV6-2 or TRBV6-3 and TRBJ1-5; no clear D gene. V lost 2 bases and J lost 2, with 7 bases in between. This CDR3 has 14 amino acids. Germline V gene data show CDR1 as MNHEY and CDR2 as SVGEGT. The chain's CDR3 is CASSYGSGNQPQHF. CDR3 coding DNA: TGTGCCAGCAGTTACGGTAGTGGCAATCAGCCCCAGCATTTT.

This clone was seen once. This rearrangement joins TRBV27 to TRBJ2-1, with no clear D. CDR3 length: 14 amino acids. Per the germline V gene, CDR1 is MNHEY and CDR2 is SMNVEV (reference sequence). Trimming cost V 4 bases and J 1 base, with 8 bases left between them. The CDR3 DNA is TGTGCCAGCAGTTCCCCGGGTTCCTACAATGAGCAGTTCTTC. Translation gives CASSSPGSYNEQFF.

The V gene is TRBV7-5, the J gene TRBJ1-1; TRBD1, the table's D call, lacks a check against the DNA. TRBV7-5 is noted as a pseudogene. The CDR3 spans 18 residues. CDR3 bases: TGTGCCAGAAGCTTAGGCTCCGGGACAGGGGGCTTGGACACTGAAGCTTTCTTT. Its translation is CARSLGSGTGGLDTEAFF.

CDR3 region: CASSSVSGLRYEQYF. DNA of the CDR3: TGTGCCAGCAGCTCCGTTAGCGGTTTGAGGTACGAGCAGTACTTC. The rearrangement joins TRBV7-2 to TRBJ2-7, with D tentatively TRBD2 (6 bases). CDR1 SGHTA and CDR2 FQGNSA come from the germline V gene. V dropped 4 bases and J dropped 4 bases, with 17 bases sitting between them. The CDR3 totals 15 residues.